This T cell receptor beta chain was recorded in a study of T cell responses to AZD1222 COVID-19 vaccine. Study findings and constraints: Epitopes outside B.1.351 and B.1.1.7 mutated regions reportedly drew nearly half of spike TCRs. Donors were chiefly white British, with a greater number of females, and clonal diversity was perhaps underestimated. Dominant at 160-218 and 743-854, vaccine-associated CD4 TCRs also spanned spike.

Generated by immunoSEQ multiplex PCR, the TCRdb table keeps only in-frame clones and is missing some. The sample yields over 150,000 clones, around 94% seen once. As concerns this clone: Its antigen is undetermined.

Trimming shortened V by 2 bases and J by 8 bases, and 16 bases separated the two germline ends. In germline, CDR1 is MNHEY, CDR2 SVGEGT. CDR3 length: 15 amino acids. The sequences come from peripheral blood, collected 28 days after the second AZD1222 dose. The source of this sequence is an adult who received the AZD1222 COVID-19 vaccine. The rearrangement joins TRBV6-2 or TRBV6-3 to TRBJ1-5; D is possibly TRBD1 (6 bases). The CDR3 sequence: CASSYLGGVWEPQHF. The DNA of the CDR3 is TGTGCCAGCAGTTACCTCGGGGGCGTTTGGGAGCCCCAGCATTTT.